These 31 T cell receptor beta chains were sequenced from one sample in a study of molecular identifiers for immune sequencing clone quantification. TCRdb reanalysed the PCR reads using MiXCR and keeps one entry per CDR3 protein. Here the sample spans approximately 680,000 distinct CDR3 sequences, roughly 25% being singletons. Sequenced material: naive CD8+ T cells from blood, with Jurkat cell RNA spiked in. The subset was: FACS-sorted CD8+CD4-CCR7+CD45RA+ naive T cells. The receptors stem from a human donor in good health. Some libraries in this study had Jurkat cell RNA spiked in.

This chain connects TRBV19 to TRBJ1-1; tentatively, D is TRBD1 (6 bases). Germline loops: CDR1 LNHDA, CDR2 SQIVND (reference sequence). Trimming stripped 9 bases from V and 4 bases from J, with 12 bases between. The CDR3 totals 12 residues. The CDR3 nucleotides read TGTGCCAGCCGAAGGGGGAGCACTGAAGCTTTCTTT. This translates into CASRRGSTEAFF.

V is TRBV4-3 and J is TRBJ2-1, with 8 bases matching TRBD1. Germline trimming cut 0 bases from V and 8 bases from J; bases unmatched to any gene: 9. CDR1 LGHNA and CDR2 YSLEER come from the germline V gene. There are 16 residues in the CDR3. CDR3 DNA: TGCGCCAGCAGCCAAGATCGGGCGCAGGGGGCATATGAGCAGTTCTTC. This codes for CASSQDRAQGAYEQFF.

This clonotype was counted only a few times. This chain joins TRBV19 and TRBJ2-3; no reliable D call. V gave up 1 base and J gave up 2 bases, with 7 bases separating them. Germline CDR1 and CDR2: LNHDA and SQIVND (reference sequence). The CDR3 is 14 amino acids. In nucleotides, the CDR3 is TGTGCCAGTAGTATAGGACAAGTCACAGATACGCAGTATTTT. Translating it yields CASSIGQVTDTQYF. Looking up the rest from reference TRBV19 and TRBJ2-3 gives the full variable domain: DGGITQSPKYLFRKEGQNVTLSCEQNLNHDAMYWYRQDPGQGLRLIYYSQIVNDFQKGDIAEGYSVSREKKESFPLTVTSAQKNPTAFYLCASSIGQVTDTQYFGPGTRLTVL.

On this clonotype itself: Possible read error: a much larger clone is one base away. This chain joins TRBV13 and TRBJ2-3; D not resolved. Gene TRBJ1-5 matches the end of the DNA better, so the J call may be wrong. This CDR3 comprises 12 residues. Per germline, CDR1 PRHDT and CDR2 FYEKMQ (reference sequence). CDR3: CASSDDLGTQHF. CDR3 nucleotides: TGTGCCAGCAGCGACGATCTTGGTACGCAGCATTTT.

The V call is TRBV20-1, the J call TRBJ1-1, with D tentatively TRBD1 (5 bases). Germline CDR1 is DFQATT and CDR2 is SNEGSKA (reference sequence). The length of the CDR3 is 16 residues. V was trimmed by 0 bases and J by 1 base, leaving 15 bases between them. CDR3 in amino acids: CSARDRGNTPNTEAFF. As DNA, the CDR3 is TGCAGTGCTAGAGATAGGGGAAATACACCGAACACTGAAGCTTTCTTT.

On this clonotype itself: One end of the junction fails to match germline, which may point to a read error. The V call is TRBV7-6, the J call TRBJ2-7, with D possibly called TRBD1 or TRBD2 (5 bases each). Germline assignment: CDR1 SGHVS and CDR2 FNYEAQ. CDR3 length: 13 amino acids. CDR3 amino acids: CASSLGTAYVQYF. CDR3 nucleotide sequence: TGTGCCAGCAGCTTGGGGACGGCCTACGTGCAGTACTTC.

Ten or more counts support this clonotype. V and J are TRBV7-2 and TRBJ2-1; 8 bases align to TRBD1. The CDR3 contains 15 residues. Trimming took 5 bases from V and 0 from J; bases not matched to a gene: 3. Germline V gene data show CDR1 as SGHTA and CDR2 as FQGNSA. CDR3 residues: CASSRGQGSYNEQFF. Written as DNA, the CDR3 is TGTGCCAGCAGCAGAGGACAGGGCTCCTACAATGAGCAGTTCTTC.

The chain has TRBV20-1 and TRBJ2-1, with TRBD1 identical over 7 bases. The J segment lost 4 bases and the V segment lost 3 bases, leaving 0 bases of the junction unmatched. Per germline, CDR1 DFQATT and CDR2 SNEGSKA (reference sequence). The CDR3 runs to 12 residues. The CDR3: CSARGQYNEQFF. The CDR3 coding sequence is TGCAGTGCTAGGGGACAGTACAATGAGCAGTTCTTC.

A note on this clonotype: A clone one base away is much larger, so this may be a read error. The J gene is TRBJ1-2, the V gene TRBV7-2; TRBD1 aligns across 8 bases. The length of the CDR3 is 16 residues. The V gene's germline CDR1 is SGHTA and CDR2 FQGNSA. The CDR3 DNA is TGTGCCAGCAGCTCCAAAAGGACAGGGTCTAACAATGGCTACACCTTC. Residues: CASSSKRTGSNNGYTF.

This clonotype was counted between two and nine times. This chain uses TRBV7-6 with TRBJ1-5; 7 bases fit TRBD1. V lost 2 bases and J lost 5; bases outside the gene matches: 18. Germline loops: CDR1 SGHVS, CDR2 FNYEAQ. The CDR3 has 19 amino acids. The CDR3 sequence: CASSLFVAGGSGGDQPQHF. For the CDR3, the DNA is TGTGCCAGCAGCTTATTTGTGGCAGGGGGGTCAGGAGGGGATCAGCCCCAGCATTTT.

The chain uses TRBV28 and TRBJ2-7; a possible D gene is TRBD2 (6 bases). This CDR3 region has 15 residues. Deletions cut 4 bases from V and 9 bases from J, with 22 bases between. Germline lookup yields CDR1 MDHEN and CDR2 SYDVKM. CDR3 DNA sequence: TGTGCCAGCAGTTCTCCTGGCCTAGCGCTTGCTGCGCAGTACTTC. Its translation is CASSSPGLALAAQYF.

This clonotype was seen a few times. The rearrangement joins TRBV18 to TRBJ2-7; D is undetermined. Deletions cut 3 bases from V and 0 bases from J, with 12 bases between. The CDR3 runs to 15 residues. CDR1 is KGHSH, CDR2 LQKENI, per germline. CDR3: CASSPRAASSYEQYF. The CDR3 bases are TGTGCCAGCTCACCCCGGGCAGCGAGCTCCTACGAGCAGTACTTC.

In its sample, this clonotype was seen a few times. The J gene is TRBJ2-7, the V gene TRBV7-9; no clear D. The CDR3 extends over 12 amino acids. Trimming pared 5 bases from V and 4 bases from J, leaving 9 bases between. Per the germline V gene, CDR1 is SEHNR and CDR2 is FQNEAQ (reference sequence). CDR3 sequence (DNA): TGTGCCAGCAGCCGTGGGTTTTACGAGCAGTACTTC. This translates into CASSRGFYEQYF.

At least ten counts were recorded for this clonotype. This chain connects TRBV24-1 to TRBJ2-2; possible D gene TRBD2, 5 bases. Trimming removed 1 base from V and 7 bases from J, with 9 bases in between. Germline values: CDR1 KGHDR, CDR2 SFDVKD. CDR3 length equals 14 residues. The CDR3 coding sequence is TGTGCCACCAGTGATTTAGTGAGCGGCGGGGAGCTGTTTTTT. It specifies CATSDLVSGGELFF.

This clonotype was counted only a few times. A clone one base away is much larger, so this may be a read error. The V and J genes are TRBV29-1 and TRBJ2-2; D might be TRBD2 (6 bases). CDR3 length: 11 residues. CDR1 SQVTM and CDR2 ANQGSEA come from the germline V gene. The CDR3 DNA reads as TGCAGCGTGAATGTTGGCGGGAAGCTGTTTTTT. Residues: CSVNVGGKLFF.

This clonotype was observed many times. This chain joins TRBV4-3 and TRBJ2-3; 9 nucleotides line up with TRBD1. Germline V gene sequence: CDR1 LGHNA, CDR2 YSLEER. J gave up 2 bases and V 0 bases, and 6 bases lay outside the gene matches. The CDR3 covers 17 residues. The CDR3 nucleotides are TGCGCCAGCAGCCAAGATCCGAGGACAGGGGCCACAGATACGCAGTATTTT. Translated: CASSQDPRTGATDTQYF.

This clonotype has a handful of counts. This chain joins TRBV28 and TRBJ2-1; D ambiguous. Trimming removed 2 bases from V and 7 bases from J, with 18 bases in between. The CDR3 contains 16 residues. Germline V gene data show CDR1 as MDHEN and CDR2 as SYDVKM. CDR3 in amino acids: CASSLVWREGLNEQFF. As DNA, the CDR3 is TGTGCCAGCAGTTTAGTATGGCGTGAAGGGTTGAATGAGCAGTTCTTC.

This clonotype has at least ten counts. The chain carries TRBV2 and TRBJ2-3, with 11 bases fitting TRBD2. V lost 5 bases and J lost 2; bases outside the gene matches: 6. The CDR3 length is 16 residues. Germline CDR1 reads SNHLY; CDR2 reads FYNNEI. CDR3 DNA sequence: TGTGCCAGCAGTTCTGTACTAGCGGGGGACACAGATACGCAGTATTTT. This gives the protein CASSSVLAGDTDTQYF.

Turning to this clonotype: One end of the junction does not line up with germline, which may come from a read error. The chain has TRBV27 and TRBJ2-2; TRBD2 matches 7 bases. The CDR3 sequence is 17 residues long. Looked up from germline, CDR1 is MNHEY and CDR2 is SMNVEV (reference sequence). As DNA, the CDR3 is TGTGCCAGCAGTTTACCCAGGGCTAGCGGCCACACCAGGGAGCTGTTTTTT. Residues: CASSLPRASGHTRELFF.

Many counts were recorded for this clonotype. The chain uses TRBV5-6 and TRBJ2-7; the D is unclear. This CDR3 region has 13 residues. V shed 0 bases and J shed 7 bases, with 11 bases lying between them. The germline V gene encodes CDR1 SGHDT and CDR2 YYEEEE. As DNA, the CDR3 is TGTGCCAGCAGCTTGGTCGGTCGCTGGGAGCAGTACTTC. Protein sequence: CASSLVGRWEQYF.

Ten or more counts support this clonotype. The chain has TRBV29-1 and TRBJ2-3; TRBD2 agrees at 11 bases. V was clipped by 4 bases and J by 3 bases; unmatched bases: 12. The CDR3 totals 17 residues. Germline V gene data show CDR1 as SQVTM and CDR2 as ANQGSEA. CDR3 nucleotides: TGCAGCGTTGTGGGGGTGCCCGGGACTAGCGGAACAGATACGCAGTATTTT. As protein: CSVVGVPGTSGTDTQYF.

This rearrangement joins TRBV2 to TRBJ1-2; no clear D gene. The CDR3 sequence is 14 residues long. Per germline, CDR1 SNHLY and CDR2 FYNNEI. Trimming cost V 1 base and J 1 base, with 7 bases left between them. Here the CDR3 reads CASSEVNNNYGYTF. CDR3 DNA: TGTGCCAGCAGTGAAGTAAACAATAACTATGGCTACACCTTC.

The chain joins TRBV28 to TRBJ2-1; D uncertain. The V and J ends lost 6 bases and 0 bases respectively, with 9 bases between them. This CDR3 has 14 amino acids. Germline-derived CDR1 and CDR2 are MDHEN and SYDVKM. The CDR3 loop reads CASRAESSYNEQFF. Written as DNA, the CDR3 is TGTGCCAGCAGAGCAGAGAGCTCCTACAATGAGCAGTTCTTC.

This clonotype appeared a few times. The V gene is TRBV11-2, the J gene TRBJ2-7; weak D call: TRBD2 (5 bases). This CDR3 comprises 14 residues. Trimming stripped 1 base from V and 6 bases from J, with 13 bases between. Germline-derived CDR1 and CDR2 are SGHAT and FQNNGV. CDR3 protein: CASSLVGGPAEQYF. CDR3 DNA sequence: TGTGCCAGCAGCTTAGTTGGCGGGCCGGCCGAGCAGTACTTC. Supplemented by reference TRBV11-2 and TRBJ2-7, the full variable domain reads EAGVAQSPRYKIIEKRQSVAFWCNPISGHATLYWYQQILGQGPKLLIQFQNNGVVDDSQLPKDRFSAERLKGVDSTLKIQPAKLEDSAVYLCASSLVGGPAEQYFGPGTRLTVT.

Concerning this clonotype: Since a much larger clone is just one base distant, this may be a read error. The CDR3 spells CSAADSSWEQCF. The CDR3 DNA sequence: TGCAGTGCTGCTGATTCGTCCTGGGAGCAGTGCTTC. This rearrangement joins TRBV20-1 to TRBJ2-7, with a possible D match to TRBD2 (5 bases). The CDR3 extends over 12 amino acids. Germline V gene lookup returns CDR1 DFQATT and CDR2 SNEGSKA (reference sequence).

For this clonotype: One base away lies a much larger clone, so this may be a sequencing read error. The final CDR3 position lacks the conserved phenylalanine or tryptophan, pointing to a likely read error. CDR3 DNA sequence: TGCAGTGTTCGCGGGTACTCCTACGAGCAGTACTCC. Translation gives CSVRGYSYEQYS. The chain couples TRBV20-1 to TRBJ2-7; D might be TRBD2 (5 bases). Trimming took off 7 bases at V and 0 bases at J, with 10 bases between the two ends. The CDR3 extends over 12 amino acids. Germline-derived CDR1 and CDR2 are DFQATT and SNEGSKA (reference sequence).

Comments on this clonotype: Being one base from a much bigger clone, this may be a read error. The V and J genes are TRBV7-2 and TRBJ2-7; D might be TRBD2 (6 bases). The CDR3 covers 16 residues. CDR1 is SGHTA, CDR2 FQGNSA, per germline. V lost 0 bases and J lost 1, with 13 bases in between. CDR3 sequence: CASSLAPGRESYEQYF. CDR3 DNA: TGTGCCAGCAGCTTAGCCCCGGGACGGGAGTCCTACGAGCAGTACTTC.

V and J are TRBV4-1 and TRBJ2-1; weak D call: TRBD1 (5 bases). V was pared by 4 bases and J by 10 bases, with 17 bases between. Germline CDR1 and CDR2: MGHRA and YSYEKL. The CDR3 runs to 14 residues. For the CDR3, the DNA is TGCGCCAGCAGCCCGACAGCGACAGTTAAGGAGCAGTTCTTC. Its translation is CASSPTATVKEQFF.

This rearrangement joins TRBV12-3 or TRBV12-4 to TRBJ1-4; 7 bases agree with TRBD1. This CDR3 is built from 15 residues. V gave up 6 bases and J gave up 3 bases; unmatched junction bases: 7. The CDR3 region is CASRDDRVANEKLFF. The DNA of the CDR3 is TGTGCCAGCAGGGACGACAGGGTGGCTAATGAAAAACTGTTTTTT.

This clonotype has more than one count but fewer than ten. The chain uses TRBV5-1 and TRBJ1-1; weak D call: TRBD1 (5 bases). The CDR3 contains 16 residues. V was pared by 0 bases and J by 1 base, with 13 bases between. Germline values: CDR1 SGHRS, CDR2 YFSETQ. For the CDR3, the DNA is TGCGCCAGCAGCTTGGAAACGTCGGGGCAGAACACTGAAGCTTTCTTT. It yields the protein CASSLETSGQNTEAFF.

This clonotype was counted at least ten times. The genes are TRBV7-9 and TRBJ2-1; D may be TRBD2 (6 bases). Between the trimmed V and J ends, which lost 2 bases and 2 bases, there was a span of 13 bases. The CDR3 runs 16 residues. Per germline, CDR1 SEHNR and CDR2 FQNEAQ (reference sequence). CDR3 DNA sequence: TGTGCCAGCAGCTTATCTGTCGGGGGTCCCTACAATGAGCAGTTCTTC. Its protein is CASSLSVGGPYNEQFF.